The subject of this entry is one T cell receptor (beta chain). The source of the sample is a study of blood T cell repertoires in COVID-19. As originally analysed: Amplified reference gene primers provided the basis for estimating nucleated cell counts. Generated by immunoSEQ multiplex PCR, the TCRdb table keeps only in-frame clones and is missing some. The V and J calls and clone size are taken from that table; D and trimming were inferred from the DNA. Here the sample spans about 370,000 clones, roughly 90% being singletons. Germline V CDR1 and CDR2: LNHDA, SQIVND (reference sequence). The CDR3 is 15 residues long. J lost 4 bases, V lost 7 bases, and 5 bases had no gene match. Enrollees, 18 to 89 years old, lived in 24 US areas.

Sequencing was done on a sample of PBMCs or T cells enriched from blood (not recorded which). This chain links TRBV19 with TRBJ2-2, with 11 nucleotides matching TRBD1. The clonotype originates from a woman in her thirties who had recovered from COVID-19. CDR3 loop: CASTRGTGGTGELFF. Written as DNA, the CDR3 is TGTGCCAGTACCCGGGGGACAGGGGGCACCGGGGAGCTGTTTTTT.